The 14 T cell receptor beta chains below come from one sample, sequenced in a study of T cells in Graves' hyperthyroidism and ophthalmopathy. RNA transcripts gave rise to amplified TCR beta CDR3 regions. Using the HTBI primer set, a first-round RT-PCR was run on the TCR CDR3. TCRdb used MiXCR to reprocess the multiplex PCR reads, holding one entry per CDR3 protein. The sample has 110,000 to 150,000 distinct CDR3 sequences; roughly a fifth are singletons. The source material was blood. These receptors all come from a woman between 50 and 59 years old with Graves' hyperthyroidism that later progressed to Graves' ophthalmopathy.

In this sample, this clonotype turned up many times. This chain links TRBV3-1 with TRBJ2-7; D remains unclear. The CDR3 extends over 13 amino acids. Germline V gene sequence: CDR1 LGHDT, CDR2 YNNKEL (reference sequence). The ends were cut back, 5 bases at V and 2 bases at J, with 10 bases in the middle. The CDR3 protein is CASSFNPAYEQYF. The CDR3 DNA follows: TGTGCCAGCAGCTTCAATCCCGCCTACGAGCAGTACTTC.

This clonotype showed up many times. CDR3 protein: CASSLAKRAEQFF. The CDR3 DNA is TGTGCCAGCAGCTTAGCGAAGAGGGCTGAGCAGTTCTTC. The J gene is TRBJ2-1, the V gene TRBV7-9, with a weak D call TRBD2 (5 bases). CDR1 and CDR2 (germline): SEHNR, FQNEAQ (reference sequence). V was shortened by 0 bases and J by 9 bases, with 9 bases between the two germline ends. This CDR3 contains 13 residues.

This clonotype was counted ten times or more. The chain links TRBV28 to TRBJ1-5, with unresolved D. The germline gives CDR1 MDHEN, CDR2 SYDVKM. The ends were cut back, 6 bases at V and 0 bases at J, with 6 bases in the middle. There are 13 residues in the CDR3. CDR3 sequence (DNA): TGTGCCAGCAGGGAGTATAGCAATCAGCCCCAGCATTTT. Residues: CASREYSNQPQHF. The complete variable domain, with remaining parts taken from reference TRBV28 and TRBJ1-5, reads DVKVTQSSRYLVKRTGEKVFLECVQDMDHENMFWYRQDPGLGLRLIYFSYDVKMKEKGDIPEGYSVSREKKERFSLILESASTNQTSMYLCASREYSNQPQHFGDGTRLSIL.

This clonotype was picked up many times. The rearrangement uses TRBV18 and TRBJ2-7; possibly TRBD1 for D (6 bases). The V gene's germline CDR1 is KGHSH and CDR2 LQKENI. V was trimmed by 3 bases and J by 2 bases, leaving 8 bases between them. CDR3 size: 13 residues. Here the CDR3 reads CASSPGQPYEQYF. CDR3 in DNA: TGTGCCAGCTCACCTGGACAGCCCTACGAGCAGTACTTC. Together with reference TRBV18 and TRBJ2-7, the CDR3 gives the full variable domain: NAGVMQNPRHLVRRRGQEARLRCSPMKGHSHVYWYRQLPEEGLKFMVYLQKENIIDESGMPKERFSAEFPKEGPSILRIQQVVRGDSAAYFCASSPGQPYEQYFGPGTRLTVT.

In its sample, this clonotype was seen a few times. This chain's CDR3 is CSASRWGRGNTEAFF. The CDR3 DNA reads TGCAGTGCTAGTCGGTGGGGTCGGGGGAACACTGAAGCTTTCTTT. The gene calls are TRBV20-1 and TRBJ1-1, with unresolved D. The germline gives CDR1 DFQATT, CDR2 SNEGSKA (reference sequence). This CDR3 is built from 15 residues. V lost 3 bases to trimming and J lost 1 base, with 15 bases between them.

Ten or more counts support this clonotype. The chain carries TRBV7-3 and TRBJ2-2, with 8 bases matching TRBD2. The CDR3 totals 20 residues. Losses at the gene ends were 4 bases for V and 1 base for J; bases not matched to a gene: 17. Germline lookup yields CDR1 SGHTA and CDR2 FQGTGA. The CDR3 loop is CASSSTLSRGRYENTGELFF. Written as DNA, the CDR3 is TGTGCCAGCAGCTCCACCCTTTCCCGCGGGAGGTACGAGAACACCGGGGAGCTGTTTTTT.

This clonotype showed up many times. The chain has TRBV6-1 and TRBJ2-5; D remains ambiguous. Between the trimmed V and J ends, which lost 5 bases and 9 bases, there was a span of 22 bases. The CDR3 runs to 15 residues. Germline CDR1 MNHNS, CDR2 SASEGT. CDR3 sequence (DNA): TGTGCCAGCAGTCCCCCCCGGCAGGCCCTCACGTCCCAGTACTTC. Translated, it gives CASSPPRQALTSQYF.

This clonotype was detected many times. The chain combines TRBV2 with TRBJ2-2; weak D call: TRBD2 (6 bases). This CDR3 comprises 15 residues. V lost 6 bases and J lost 4, with 15 bases in between. The germline gives CDR1 SNHLY, CDR2 FYNNEI. CDR3 protein: CASREDRGTTGELFF. Here the CDR3 DNA reads TGTGCCAGCAGGGAGGACCGCGGGACCACCGGGGAGCTGTTTTTT.

In its sample, this clonotype was seen a few times. In nucleotides, the CDR3 is TGTGCCATCAGTGAGTCCCAAGGTGTGCTCGGGGTAAACGGGGAGCTGTTTTTT. It encodes CAISESQGVLGVNGELFF. The J gene is TRBJ2-2, the V gene TRBV10-3; tentative D call: TRBD2 (5 bases). The germline V and J ends were trimmed by 0 bases and 7 bases, with 21 bases remaining between them. This CDR3 has 18 amino acids. Germline V gives CDR1 ENHRY, CDR2 SYGVKD.

The chain recombines TRBV24-1 with TRBJ2-1; 7 bases match TRBD2. The CDR3 consists of 17 residues. Germline CDR1 reads KGHDR; CDR2 reads SFDVKD. Trimming removed 3 bases from V and 0 bases from J; junction bases left unmatched: 7. For the CDR3, the DNA is TGTGCCACCAGTGATCTTAAAGCGGGACTCTCCTACAATGAGCAGTTCTTC. Encoded protein: CATSDLKAGLSYNEQFF.

The rearrangement joins TRBV4-1 to TRBJ1-1; unclear D gene. This CDR3 has 13 residues. The ends were cut back, 2 bases at V and 1 base at J, with 5 bases in the middle. Germline-derived CDR1 and CDR2 are MGHRA and YSYEKL. The DNA for the CDR3 is TGCGCCAGCAGCCAACAAGCGAACACTGAAGCTTTCTTT. Its translation is CASSQQANTEAFF.

This clonotype has at least ten counts. The chain uses TRBV10-3 and TRBJ1-2, with D uncertain. The V and J ends lost 0 bases and 6 bases respectively, with 14 bases between them. This CDR3 has 15 residues. Looked up from germline, CDR1 is ENHRY and CDR2 is SYGVKD. The CDR3 protein is CAISESGRRDDGYTF. CDR3 sequence (DNA): TGTGCCATCAGTGAGTCAGGACGGCGAGACGATGGCTACACCTTC.

This clonotype was seen repeatedly, ten times or more. The rearrangement links TRBV27 to TRBJ2-3; 7 positions match TRBD2. This CDR3 comprises 16 residues. Trimming removed 1 base from V and 6 bases from J; junction bases left unmatched: 10. Per the germline V gene, CDR1 is MNHEY and CDR2 is SMNVEV (reference sequence). The CDR3 region has the DNA TGTGCCAGCAGTTTATTGGGAGCGGGATTTGGGGATACGCAGTATTTT. It specifies CASSLLGAGFGDTQYF.

This clonotype was seen many times. A much larger clonotype is one base distant, so this may be a read error. This chain links TRBV27 with TRBJ2-5, with TRBD1 matching over 9 bases. The CDR3 length is 15 residues. CDR1 MNHEY and CDR2 SMNVEV come from the germline V gene (reference sequence). The CDR3 is CASSLSGTGKETHYF. CDR3 DNA: TGTGCCAGCAGTTTATCAGGGACAGGGAAAGAGACCCATTACTTC.